The clone carrying this TCR beta chain was observed a handful of times. The data were obtained in a study of T cell changes during pregnancy in multiple sclerosis. The CDR3 consists of 14 residues. The germline gives CDR1 SQVTM, CDR2 ANQGSEA. The trim removed 4 bases at V and 8 bases at J, leaving 12 bases unmatched. The method was immunoSEQ multiplex PCR; TCRdb's version includes in-frame clones alone and lacks a portion of them. The sample carries more than 35,000 clones, around nine tenths recorded once. The chain has TRBV29-1 and TRBJ2-3, with TRBD2 identical over 7 bases. The sequence derives from a female donor with multiple sclerosis, enrolled in a pregnancy study. The material was CD8+ T cells from peripheral blood mononuclear cells, obtained in the third trimester of pregnancy. The DNA for the CDR3 is TGCAGCGTTGGTGCTAGCGGAGCCGTCGGTACGCAGTATTTT. It encodes CSVGASGAVGTQYF.